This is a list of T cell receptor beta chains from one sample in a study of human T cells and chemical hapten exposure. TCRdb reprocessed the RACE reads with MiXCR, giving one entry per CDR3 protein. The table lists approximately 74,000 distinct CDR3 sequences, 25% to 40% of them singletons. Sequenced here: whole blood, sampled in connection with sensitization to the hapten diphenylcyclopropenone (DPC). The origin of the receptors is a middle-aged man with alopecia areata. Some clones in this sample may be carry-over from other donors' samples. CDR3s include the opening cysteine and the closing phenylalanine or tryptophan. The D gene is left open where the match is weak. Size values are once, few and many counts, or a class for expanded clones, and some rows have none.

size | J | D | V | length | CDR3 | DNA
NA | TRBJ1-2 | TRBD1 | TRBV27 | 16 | CASSLSGTGGSYGYTF | TGTGCCAGCAGCCTTTCCGGGACAGGGGGCTCCTATGGCTACACCTTC
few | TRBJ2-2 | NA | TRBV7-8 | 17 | CASSPNSGTGNTGELFF | TGTGCCAGCAGCCCAAATAGCGGGACAGGGAACACCGGGGAGCTGTTTTTT
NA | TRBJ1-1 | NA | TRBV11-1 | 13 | CASSLALNTETFF | TGTGCCAGCAGCTTAGCGCTGAACACTGAAACTTTCTTT
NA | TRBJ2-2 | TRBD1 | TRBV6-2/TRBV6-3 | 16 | CASSVPGQLIVGELFF | TGTGCCAGCAGTGTCCCGGGACAGCTAATCGTCGGGGAGCTGTTTTTT
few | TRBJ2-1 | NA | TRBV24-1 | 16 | CATSGSRVLGYNEQFF | TGTGCCACCAGTGGTTCCAGGGTGTTGGGTTACAATGAGCAGTTCTTC
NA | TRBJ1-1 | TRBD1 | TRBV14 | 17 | CASSQRAGGIWNTEAFF | TGTGCCAGCAGCCAGAGGGCAGGGGGCATCTGGAACACTGAAGCTTTCTTT
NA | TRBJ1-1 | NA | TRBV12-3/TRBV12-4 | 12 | CASSADTTEAFF | TGTGCCAGCAGTGCTGATACCACTGAAGCTTTCTTT
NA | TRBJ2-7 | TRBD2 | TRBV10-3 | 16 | CAISELTSGKPAEQYF | TGTGCCATCAGTGAGTTGACTAGCGGGAAGCCTGCCGAGCAGTACTTC
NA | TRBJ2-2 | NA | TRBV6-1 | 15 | CASSLPVKSQGELFF | TGTGCCAGCAGTTTGCCAGTCAAGTCCCAAGGGGAGCTGTTTTTT
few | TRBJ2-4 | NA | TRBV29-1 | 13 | CSALTVAKNIQYF | TGCAGCGCGCTGACAGTAGCCAAAAACATTCAGTACTTC
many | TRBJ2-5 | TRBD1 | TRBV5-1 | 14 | CASRGETGTETQYF | TGCGCCAGCAGGGGCGAGACAGGGACGGAGACCCAGTACTTC
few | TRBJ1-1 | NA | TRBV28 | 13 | CASSRQRNTEAFF | TGTGCCAGCAGTAGACAGAGGAACACTGAAGCTTTCTTT
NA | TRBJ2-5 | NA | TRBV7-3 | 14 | CASSAEGIQETQYF | TGTGCCAGCAGCGCAGAGGGAATACAAGAGACCCAGTACTTC
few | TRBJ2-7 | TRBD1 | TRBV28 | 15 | CASSPTGTGNHEQYF | TGTGCCAGCAGTCCTACCGGGACAGGCAACCACGAGCAGTACTTC
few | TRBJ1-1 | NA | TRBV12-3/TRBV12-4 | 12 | CASSLTGTEAFF | TGTGCCAGCAGTTTAACGGGAACTGAAGCTTTCTTT
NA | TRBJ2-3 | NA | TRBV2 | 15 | CASRLIGSVTDTQYF | TGTGCCAGCCGACTAATAGGGTCGGTCACAGATACGCAGTATTTT